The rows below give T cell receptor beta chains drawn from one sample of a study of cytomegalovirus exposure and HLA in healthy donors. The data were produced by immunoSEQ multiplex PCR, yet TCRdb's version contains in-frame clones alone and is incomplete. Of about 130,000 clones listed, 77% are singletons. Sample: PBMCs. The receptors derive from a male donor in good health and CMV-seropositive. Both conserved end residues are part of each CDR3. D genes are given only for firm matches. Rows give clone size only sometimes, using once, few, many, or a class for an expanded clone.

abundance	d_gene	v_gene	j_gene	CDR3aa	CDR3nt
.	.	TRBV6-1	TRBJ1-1	CASRQQGFTEAFF	TGTGCCAGCAGACAACAGGGCTTCACTGAAGCTTTCTTT
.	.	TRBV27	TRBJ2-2	CASAGGLFYTGELFF	TGTGCCAGCGCCGGCGGACTCTTTTACACCGGGGAGCTGTTTTTT
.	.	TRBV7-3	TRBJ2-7	CASSLYGGQLGEQYF	TGTGCCAGCAGCTTATATGGCGGGCAACTGGGCGAGCAGTACTTC
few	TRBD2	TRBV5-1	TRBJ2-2	CASSLWGGFTGELFF	TGCGCCAGCAGCTTGTGGGGAGGGTTCACCGGGGAGCTGTTTTTT
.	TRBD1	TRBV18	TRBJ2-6	CASSPTGGAPGANVLTF	TGTGCCAGCTCACCGACAGGGGGCGCACCGGGGGCCAACGTCCTGACTTTC
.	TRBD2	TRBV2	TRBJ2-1	CASKTSGGAYNEQFF	TGTGCCAGCAAGACTAGCGGGGGGGCCTACAATGAGCAGTTCTTC
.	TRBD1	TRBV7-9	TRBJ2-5	CASSTRTGPRETQYF	TGTGCCAGCAGCACTCGGACAGGGCCTAGGGAGACCCAGTACTTC
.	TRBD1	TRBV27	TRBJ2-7	CASKITGGPGYEQYF	TGTGCCAGCAAGATCACAGGGGGCCCAGGCTACGAGCAGTACTTC
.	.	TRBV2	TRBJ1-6	CASSDRGKSSYNSPLHF	TGTGCCAGCAGTGACAGGGGAAAGAGCTCCTATAATTCACCCCTCCACTTT
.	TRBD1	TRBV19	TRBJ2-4	CASSPRGPKNSQYF	TGTGCCAGTAGCCCCAGGGGGCCCAAAAACAGTCAGTACTTC
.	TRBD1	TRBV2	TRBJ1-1	CASSNTQGGAAEAFF	TGTGCCAGCAGCAACACTCAGGGGGGCGCCGCTGAAGCTTTCTTT
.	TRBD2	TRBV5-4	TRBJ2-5	CASSPGTSETQYF	TGTGCCAGCAGCCCGGGGACTAGCGAGACCCAGTACTTC
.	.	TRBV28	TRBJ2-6	CATTVSSGANVLTF	TGTGCCACCACCGTGAGCTCTGGGGCCAACGTCCTGACTTTC
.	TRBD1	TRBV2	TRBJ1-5	CASDVYGTGISNQPQHF	TGTGCCAGTGATGTCTACGGGACAGGAATTAGCAATCAGCCCCAGCATTTT
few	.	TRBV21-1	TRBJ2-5	CASSKWPVVRQFQETQYF	TGTGCCAGCAGCAAATGGCCCGTGGTTAGACAGTTTCAAGAGACCCAGTACTTC
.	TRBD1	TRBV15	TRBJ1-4	CATSLSTGATNEKLFF	TGTGCCACCAGCTTATCAACAGGGGCAACTAATGAAAAACTGTTTTTT
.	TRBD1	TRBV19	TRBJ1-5	CASRDRVPQPQHF	TGTGCCAGTAGAGACAGGGTTCCCCAGCCCCAGCATTTT
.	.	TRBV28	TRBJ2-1	CASSSPEPRNNEQFF	TGTGCCAGCAGTTCTCCGGAACCTAGGAACAATGAGCAGTTCTTC
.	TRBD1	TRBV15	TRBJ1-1	CATSGQTGGMDEAFF	TGTGCCACCAGCGGCCAGACAGGGGGAATGGATGAAGCTTTCTTT
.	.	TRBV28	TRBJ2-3	CASSPLGETTSTDTQYF	TGTGCCAGCAGTCCCTTAGGGGAAACTACTAGCACAGATACGCAGTATTTT
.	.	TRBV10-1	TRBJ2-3	CASFLGPSTDTQYF	TGCGCCAGCTTCCTGGGGCCTAGCACAGATACGCAGTATTTT
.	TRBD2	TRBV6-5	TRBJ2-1	CATSSGGSYNEQFF	TGTGCCACCTCTAGCGGGGGCTCCTACAATGAGCAGTTCTTC
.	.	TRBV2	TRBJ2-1	CASRPTREASYNEQFF	TGTGCCAGCAGACCGACTAGAGAAGCCTCCTACAATGAGCAGTTCTTC
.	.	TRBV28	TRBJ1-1	CASSLLGYRGVPGENTEAFF	TGTGCCAGCAGTTTATTGGGGTACCGGGGGGTACCGGGCGAGAACACTGAAGCTTTCTTT
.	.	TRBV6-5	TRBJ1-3	CASRPGTIGNTIYF	TGTGCCAGCAGGCCTGGGACAATTGGAAACACCATATATTTT
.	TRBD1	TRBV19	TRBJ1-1	CASVSWTGGWNTEAFF	TGTGCCAGCGTCTCCTGGACAGGGGGGTGGAACACTGAAGCTTTCTTT
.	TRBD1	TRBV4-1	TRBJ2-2	CASSQIIGTGTPGELFF	TGCGCCAGCAGCCAAATAATCGGGACAGGGACCCCCGGGGAGCTGTTTTTT
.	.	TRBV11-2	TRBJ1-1	CASSLTGMNTEAFF	TGTGCCAGCAGCCTTACAGGGATGAACACTGAAGCTTTCTTT
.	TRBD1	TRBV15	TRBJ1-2	CATSRQPGDSRNYGYTF	TGTGCCACCAGCAGACAACCGGGGGACAGCCGTAACTATGGCTACACCTTC
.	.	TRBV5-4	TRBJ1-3	CASSLGGVTGNTIYF	TGTGCCAGCAGCTTGGGGGGGGTTACTGGAAACACCATATATTTT
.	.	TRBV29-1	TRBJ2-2	CSGGTQTGELFF	TGCAGCGGCGGAACCCAGACCGGGGAGCTGTTTTTT
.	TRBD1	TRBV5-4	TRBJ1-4	CASSQGSPRGNEKLFF	TGTGCCAGCAGCCAGGGAAGCCCCAGGGGGAATGAAAAACTGTTTTTT
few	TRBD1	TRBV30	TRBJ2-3	CAWSPGQGAADTQYF	TGTGCCTGGAGTCCGGGACAGGGGGCAGCAGATACGCAGTATTTT
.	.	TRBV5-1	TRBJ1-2	CASSPQEGGAFNGYTF	TGCGCCAGCAGCCCCCAGGAGGGGGGGGCGTTTAATGGCTACACCTTC
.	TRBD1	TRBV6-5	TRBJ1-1	CASRVGQGNTEAFF	TGTGCCAGCAGAGTGGGACAGGGGAACACTGAAGCTTTCTTT
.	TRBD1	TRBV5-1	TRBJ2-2	CASTFGSGQGDTGELFF	TGCGCCAGCACGTTCGGCTCGGGACAGGGGGACACCGGGGAGCTGTTTTTT
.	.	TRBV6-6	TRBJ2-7	CASSYRDTYEQYF	TGTGCCAGCAGTTACCGGGACACCTACGAGCAGTACTTC
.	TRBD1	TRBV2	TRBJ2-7	CASRAGPGQGHEQYF	TGTGCCAGCAGAGCCGGGCCGGGACAGGGCCACGAGCAGTACTTC
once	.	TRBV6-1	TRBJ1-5	CASSHRVGNQPQHF	TGTGCCAGCAGTCACAGGGTTGGCAATCAGCCCCAGCATTTT
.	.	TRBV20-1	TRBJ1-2	CSERSNYGYTF	TGCAGCGAGAGATCTAACTATGGCTACACCTTC
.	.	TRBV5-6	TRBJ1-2	CASSIRDYGYTF	TGTGCCAGCAGTATCCGGGATTATGGCTACACCTTC
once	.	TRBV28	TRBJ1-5	CASLRSGGNQPQHF	TGTGCCAGCCTTAGGTCAGGGGGCAATCAGCCCCAGCATTTT
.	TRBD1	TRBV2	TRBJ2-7	CASRQGQGTYEQYF	TGTGCCAGCAGACAGGGACAGGGAACCTACGAGCAGTACTTC
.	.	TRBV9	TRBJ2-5	CASSVGQAGETQYF	TGTGCCAGCAGCGTAGGACAGGCGGGAGAGACCCAGTACTTC
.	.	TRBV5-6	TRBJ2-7	CASSLVRGNSEQYF	TGTGCCAGCAGCTTGGTTCGGGGGAATAGCGAGCAGTACTTC
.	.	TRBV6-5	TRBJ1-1	CASSFKGGGSEAFF	TGTGCCAGCAGTTTTAAGGGGGGGGGCTCTGAAGCTTTCTTT
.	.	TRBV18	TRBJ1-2	CASSRGVTGLNYGYTF	TGTGCCAGCTCTCGGGGGGTAACAGGCCTTAACTATGGCTACACCTTC
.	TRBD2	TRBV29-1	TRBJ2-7	CSVGSPGGYEQYF	TGCAGCGTTGGTTCCCCGGGGGGTTACGAGCAGTACTTC
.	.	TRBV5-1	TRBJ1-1	CASSLVLGGSSEAFF	TGCGCCAGCAGCTTGGTGCTAGGGGGTTCATCTGAAGCTTTCTTT
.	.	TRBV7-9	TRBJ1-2	CSSSHIDRIGNGYTF	TGTTCCAGCAGCCATATCGACAGGATCGGAAATGGCTACACCTTC
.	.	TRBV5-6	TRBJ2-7	CASSFKRSLYEQYF	TGTGCCAGCAGCTTTAAGCGCTCCCTCTACGAGCAGTACTTC
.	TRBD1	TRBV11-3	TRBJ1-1	CASRLPQGALSYEAFF	TGTGCCAGCAGGTTACCTCAGGGGGCTCTCTCTTATGAAGCTTTCTTT
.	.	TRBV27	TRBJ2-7	CASSLNFYEQYF	TGTGCCAGCAGTTTGAACTTCTACGAGCAGTACTTC